The rows below give T cell receptor beta chains drawn from one sample of a study of cytomegalovirus exposure and HLA in healthy donors. Sequencing used immunoSEQ multiplex PCR; TCRdb keeps in-frame clones, though not all of them. This sample has tens of thousands of clones, with roughly 80% found just once. The sequenced material came from PBMCs. These receptor sequences come from a man aged 25-45 years in good health and CMV-seronegative. Both conserved end residues are part of each CDR3. The D gene is left open where the match is weak. The listing skips clone size in some rows; elsewhere it reads once, few, many or a size class.

D gene	V gene	clone size	J gene	CDR3 DNA	CDR3 protein
TRBD1	TRBV7-2	-	TRBJ2-7	TGTGCCAGCAGCTTCCCCCGATGGGGACAGGGGACAGCCTACGAGCAGTACTTC	CASSFPRWGQGTAYEQYF
-	TRBV4-1	-	TRBJ1-5	TGCGCCAGCAGCCAAGATCCGGTTAATCAGCCCCAGCATTTT	CASSQDPVNQPQHF
-	TRBV7-3	-	TRBJ2-7	TGTGCCAGCAGCCACGGGGGGCCTTCCTACGAGCAGTACTTC	CASSHGGPSYEQYF
-	TRBV7-2	-	TRBJ2-3	TGTGCCAGCAGCTTAGCCCGTAGGAGCGGGTTCACAGATACGCAGTATTTT	CASSLARRSGFTDTQYF
-	TRBV5-1	-	TRBJ2-3	TGCGCCAGCAGCCAACCGACTTCAGATACGCAGTATTTT	CASSQPTSDTQYF
TRBD2	TRBV27	few	TRBJ2-1	TGTGCCAGCAGTTATGAAGTCAGCGGGAGGAAAGATGAGCAGTTCTTC	CASSYEVSGRKDEQFF
-	TRBV9	once	TRBJ2-3	TGTGCCAGCAGCGTACAGGACTACCACACAGATACGCAGTATTTT	CASSVQDYHTDTQYF
TRBD1	TRBV7-3	-	TRBJ2-3	TGTGCCAGCAGCTTAAGGGCAGGGGGCTCCCCAGATACGCAGTATTTT	CASSLRAGGSPDTQYF
TRBD2	TRBV27	-	TRBJ2-3	TGTGCCAGCAGATTAGACATAGCGGGGAACCTGGATACGCAGTATTTT	CASRLDIAGNLDTQYF
-	TRBV7-3	-	TRBJ2-2	TGTGCCAGCAGCTTAATCAGTTACAGCGGGCTAAGAGGCGCCGGGGAGCTGTTTTTT	CASSLISYSGLRGAGELFF
TRBD2	TRBV6-4	-	TRBJ2-1	TGTGCCAGCAGTACTAGCGGGGGGGAAGGCAATGAGCAGTTCTTC	CASSTSGGEGNEQFF
-	TRBV5-4	-	TRBJ1-2	TGTGCCAGCAGCGATCCAGGGGTTCCCAACTATGGCTACACCTTC	CASSDPGVPNYGYTF
TRBD2	TRBV15	few	TRBJ2-1	TGTGCCACCAGCCCCCGAGCGGGAGGCGGTGAGCAGTTCTTC	CATSPRAGGGEQFF
-	TRBV2	once	TRBJ2-5	TGTGCCAGCAGCGTGGACAGAAAAGAGACCCAGTACTTC	CASSVDRKETQYF
-	TRBV11-3	-	TRBJ2-1	TGTGCCAGCAGCTTAGAGTCCCAGCGGGCTCACAATGAGCAGTTCTTC	CASSLESQRAHNEQFF
TRBD1	TRBV7-2	-	TRBJ1-6	TGTGCCAGCAGCCCGGACAGGGGCCAATATAATTCACCCCTCCACTTT	CASSPDRGQYNSPLHF
-	TRBV6-1	-	TRBJ2-1	TGTGCCAGCAGTGAAGCACGGGGGGCGGGGGTCTTC	CASSEARGAGVF
TRBD1	TRBV28	-	TRBJ2-5	TGTGCCACCACCCCGGGGGGACAGGGCAGGAGAGAGACCCAGTACTTC	CATTPGGQGRRETQYF
-	TRBV7-3	-	TRBJ2-1	TGTGCCAGCAGCACCAGTCTGTGGAATGAGCAGTTCTTC	CASSTSLWNEQFF
TRBD2	TRBV11-3	once	TRBJ2-5	TGTGCCAGCAGCTTATCTGGACTAGCGGGAGTTGGGCAAGAGACCCAGTACTTC	CASSLSGLAGVGQETQYF
-	TRBV6-1	-	TRBJ2-3	TGTGCCAGCAGCGGGTGGGAGTCAGATACGCAGTATTTT	CASSGWESDTQYF
TRBD1	TRBV6-5	once	TRBJ1-5	TGTGCCAGCAGTTACGGGACAGGGGGCCAGCCCCAGCATTTT	CASSYGTGGQPQHF
-	TRBV11-2	once	TRBJ2-3	TGTGCCAGCAGCTTAGCCGCAGGGTTAACTAGCACAGATACGCAGTATTTT	CASSLAAGLTSTDTQYF
-	TRBV27	-	TRBJ2-1	TGTGCCAGCAGTTTATCTAGCTCTGAGCAGTTCTTC	CASSLSSSEQFF
-	TRBV6-1	-	TRBJ2-5	TGTGCCAGCAGTGAATTACCCGGGGAGACCCAGTACTTC	CASSELPGETQYF
-	TRBV6-5	-	TRBJ1-1	TGTGCCAGCAGTCACAACAGGTATTCAGACACTGAAGCTTTCTTT	CASSHNRYSDTEAFF
-	TRBV10-3	-	TRBJ2-3	TGTGCCATCAGTGAGCGGGTGCTAGTACCAGATACGCAGTATTTT	CAISERVLVPDTQYF
TRBD1	TRBV6-6	few	TRBJ2-5	TGTGCCAGCAGCTCCGGGACAGGGAGTTTAGAGACCCAGTACTTC	CASSSGTGSLETQYF
-	TRBV23-1	-	TRBJ2-3	TGCGCCAGCAGGGAGGGAGATACGCAGTATTTT	CASREGDTQYF